The rows below give T cell receptor beta chains drawn from one sample of a study of OX40 agonist ivuxolimab in advanced cancers. Only in-frame clones appear in the TCRdb table, and some are missing; sequencing was by immunoSEQ multiplex PCR. The table includes 80,000 or so clones, roughly 90% detected once. Sequencing was performed on CD4+ or CD8+ T cells sorted from blood, taken in a trial of the OX40 agonist ivuxolimab. The receptors stem from an adult with an advanced solid tumor such as melanoma, head and neck, liver or kidney cancer. The CDR3 runs from the conserved cysteine through the conserved F or W. The order of the fields is clone size, J gene, V gene, D gene, CDR3 DNA, CDR3 protein. D genes are given only for firm matches. Size values are once, few and many counts, or a class for expanded clones, and some rows have none.

>-|TRBJ2-7|TRBV11-3|-
TGTGCCAGCAGCTCAGGGTCCACCTACGAGCAGTACTTC
CASSSGSTYEQYF
>-|TRBJ2-1|TRBV28|TRBD1
TGTGCCAGCAGCCTATTGGACAGGCGCTCCTACAATGAGCAGTTCTTC
CASSLLDRRSYNEQFF
>-|TRBJ1-1|TRBV14|-
TGTGCCAGCAGCCAAGTCGATCTAGGGTTCACTGAAGCTTTCTTT
CASSQVDLGFTEAFF
>-|TRBJ1-5|TRBV19|TRBD1
TGTGCCAGTAGTATCGACAGGGGGCCGGGATTGGGGCAGCCCCAGCATTTT
CASSIDRGPGLGQPQHF
>-|TRBJ1-5|TRBV2|-
TGTGCCAGCAGTGAAGGCAGGTTCAATCAGCCCCAGCATTTT
CASSEGRFNQPQHF
>-|TRBJ2-2|TRBV5-1|-
TGCGCCAGCAGGGAAGGGGCCGGGGAGCTGTTTTTT
CASREGAGELFF
>-|TRBJ2-1|TRBV10-3|-
TGTGCCAGTACTAGTAGCTCCTACAATGAGCAGTTCTTC
CASTSSSYNEQFF
>-|TRBJ2-7|TRBV19|-
TGTGCCACGCGGGCTAACGGGGGCTCCTACGAGCAGTACTTC
CATRANGGSYEQYF
>-|TRBJ1-2|TRBV6-5|TRBD1
TGTGCCAGCAGTTGGACAGGAGGAGGCTACACCTTC
CASSWTGGGYTF
>-|TRBJ2-7|TRBV9|TRBD1
TGTGCCAGCAGCACCTCCGGGACAGAGTCCTACGAGCAGTACTTC
CASSTSGTESYEQYF
>few|TRBJ1-5|TRBV19|-
TGTGCCAGTAGTATCCGTTGGCGGGGGGCAAAACAGCCCCAGCATTTT
CASSIRWRGAKQPQHF
>-|TRBJ2-6|TRBV11-3|-
TGTGCCAGCAGCCCCACATCTGGGGCCAACGTCCTGACTTTC
CASSPTSGANVLTF
>-|TRBJ1-1|TRBV5-1|-
TGCGCCAGCAGCTTGGCATCGGGGTCCGGAGCTTTCTTT
CASSLASGSGAFF
>-|TRBJ2-3|TRBV19|-
TGTGCCAGTAGGGACGGGCCAAGAGTGGCAGATACGCAGTATTTT
CASRDGPRVADTQYF
>once|TRBJ1-1|TRBV5-1|TRBD1
TGCGCCAGCAGCTCGCTACAGGGGACGGGCACTGAAGCTTTCTTT
CASSSLQGTGTEAFF
>-|TRBJ1-2|TRBV7-2|-
TGTGCCAGCAGCAATCTGGACCCAGGCTATGGCTACACCTTC
CASSNLDPGYGYTF
>once|TRBJ1-4|TRBV11-2|TRBD1
TGTGCCAGCAGCCTCCGGGACAGGGGAGTTAGTGAAAAACTGTTTTTT
CASSLRDRGVSEKLFF
>-|TRBJ1-1|TRBV19|-
TGTGCCAGTACCCTGACAGTTATGAACACTGAAGCTTTCTTT
CASTLTVMNTEAFF
>-|TRBJ1-5|TRBV19|-
TGTGCCAGTAGTATTACAGGGAGTTATAGCAATCAGCCCCAGCATTTT
CASSITGSYSNQPQHF
>-|TRBJ2-1|TRBV4-1|-
TGCGCCAGCAGCCAAGATTGGGGGGGGCCTAGTACCTACAATGAGCAGTTCTTC
CASSQDWGGPSTYNEQFF
>-|TRBJ2-7|TRBV4-1|TRBD2
TGCGCCAGCTCCCGACTAGCGGAGTCCTACGAGCAGTACTTC
CASSRLAESYEQYF
>-|TRBJ2-1|TRBV9|TRBD2
TGTGCCAGCAGCGTAGCCCTTAGTGGGGGACTAGCGGGAGAACGTAATGAGCAGTTCTTC
CASSVALSGGLAGERNEQFF
>-|TRBJ2-3|TRBV5-6|TRBD1
TGTGCCAGCAGCTTGCAGGGGGTCCCAGATACGCAGTATTTT
CASSLQGVPDTQYF
>-|TRBJ2-2|TRBV27|TRBD2
TGTGCCAGCAGCCGGCTAGCGGGAGACATTTCCGGGGAGCTGTTTTTT
CASSRLAGDISGELFF
>-|TRBJ2-2|TRBV30|-
TGTGCCTGGAGGTGGAGGGCCGGGGAGCTGTTTTTT
CAWRWRAGELFF
>-|TRBJ2-7|TRBV19|TRBD1
TGTGCCAGTAGTATCAGGACAGGGAGCTACGAGCAGTACTTC
CASSIRTGSYEQYF
>-|TRBJ2-7|TRBV21-1|-
TGTGCCAGCAGCAAAGATGGGGCTAGGGGACAGAAAGGGCAGTACTTC
CASSKDGARGQKGQYF
>-|TRBJ2-7|TRBV19|TRBD1
TGTGCCAGTAGTATCTCGGACAGGGGAGGCGAGCAGTACTTC
CASSISDRGGEQYF
>-|TRBJ2-7|TRBV18|-
TGTGCCAGCTCACCCCTGAGCTCCTACGAGCAGTACTTC
CASSPLSSYEQYF